Shown below are 30 T cell receptor beta chains from a single sample sequenced in a study of cytomegalovirus exposure and HLA in healthy donors. Sequencing used immunoSEQ multiplex PCR; TCRdb keeps in-frame clones, though not all of them. Here the sample spans over 150,000 clones, just over 85% being singletons. The sequenced sample consisted of PBMCs. These TCRs come from a human donor in good health.

The chain carries TRBV9 and TRBJ2-5; D is uncertain. Trimming took 1 base from V and 2 from J, leaving 12 bases between them. CDR1 and CDR2 from the germline V gene are SGDLS and YYNGEE. The CDR3 totals 15 residues. CDR3 bases: TGTGCCAGCAGCGTATCTATAAGCCTTCAAGAGACCCAGTACTTC. It translates to CASSVSISLQETQYF.

This chain joins TRBV9 and TRBJ2-7, with D possibly matching TRBD2 (5 bases). CDR1 is SGDLS and CDR2 is YYNGEE in the germline V gene. The CDR3 consists of 13 residues. Trimming removed 0 bases at V and 7 bases at J, with 11 bases between. The CDR3: CASSVGGRSEQYF. In DNA form, the CDR3 reads TGTGCCAGCAGCGTAGGAGGGAGATCGGAGCAGTACTTC. The whole variable domain, filled in from reference TRBV9 and TRBJ2-7, reads DSGVTQTPKHLITATGQRVTLRCSPRSGDLSVYWYQQSLDQGLQFLIQYYNGEERAKGNILERFSAQQFPDLHSELNLSSLELGDSALYFCASSVGGRSEQYFGPGTRLTVT.

The V and J genes are TRBV7-6 and TRBJ1-1; D remains ambiguous. CDR1 is SGHVS and CDR2 is FNYEAQ in the germline V gene. This CDR3 comprises 14 residues. V was shortened by 6 bases and J by 4 bases, with 15 bases between the two germline ends. This CDR3 is CASRSAGDSTEAFF. The CDR3 region has the DNA TGTGCCAGCAGATCCGCCGGGGATAGCACTGAAGCTTTCTTT. Drawing the rest from reference TRBV7-6 and TRBJ1-1, the complete variable domain is GAGVSQSPRYKVTKRGQDVALRCDPISGHVSLYWYRQALGQGPEFLTYFNYEAQQDKSGLPNDRFSAERPEGSISTLTIQRTEQRDSAMYRCASRSAGDSTEAFFGQGTRLTVV.

This chain uses TRBV6-5 with TRBJ1-3, with TRBD1 as a possible D gene (6 bases). This CDR3 spans 15 amino acids. The V and J ends lost 5 bases and 0 bases respectively, with 11 bases between them. CDR1 MNHEY and CDR2 SVGAGI come from the germline V gene. The CDR3 DNA follows: TGTGCCAGCAGTCTAACAGGGAACTCTGGAAACACCATATATTTT. Translating it yields CASSLTGNSGNTIYF.

DNA for the CDR3: TGCGCCAGCAGCTTCGGAGACAGGGCCCGTTTGAACTATGGCTACACCTTC. Encoded protein: CASSFGDRARLNYGYTF. V is TRBV5-1 and J is TRBJ1-2; 7 bases match TRBD1. Per the germline V gene, CDR1 is SGHRS and CDR2 is YFSETQ. The CDR3 length is 17 residues. J lost 2 bases, V lost 2 bases, and 12 bases had no gene match.

The genes are TRBV28 and TRBJ2-7, with D maybe TRBD2 (6 bases). The CDR3 has 14 amino acids. With 3 bases removed from V and 1 base from J, the gap between germline ends came to 10 bases. Germline assignment: CDR1 MDHEN and CDR2 SYDVKM. This CDR3 is CASSFFGGSYEQYF. The CDR3 region has the DNA TGTGCCAGCAGTTTCTTCGGGGGTTCCTACGAGCAGTACTTC.

The rearrangement joins TRBV7-9 to TRBJ1-6; the D is unclear. V was trimmed by 8 bases and J by 0 bases, leaving 20 bases between them. CDR1 is SEHNR and CDR2 is FQNEAQ in the germline V gene (reference sequence). This CDR3 contains 18 residues. The DNA for the CDR3 is TGTGCCAGCCACACTACACTGGGAGTAAGCTCCTATAATTCACCCCTCCACTTT. Translation gives CASHTTLGVSSYNSPLHF. The whole variable domain, remainder taken from reference TRBV7-9 and TRBJ1-6, is DTGVSQNPRHKITKRGQNVTFRCDPISEHNRLYWYRQTLGQGPEFLTYFQNEAQLEKSRLLSDRFSAERPKGSFSTLEIQRTEQGDSAMYLCASHTTLGVSSYNSPLHFGNGTRLTVT.

The chain is built from TRBV27 and TRBJ2-1, with D possibly matching TRBD1 (6 bases). The V and J ends lost 1 base and 6 bases respectively, with 13 bases between them. This CDR3 region has 15 residues. Germline V gene data show CDR1 as MNHEY and CDR2 as SMNVEV (reference sequence). The CDR3 sequence: CASSLLGQARNEQFF. The CDR3 region has the DNA TGTGCCAGCAGTTTATTGGGACAAGCACGCAATGAGCAGTTCTTC.

This clone came up a few times. V gene TRBV13 combines with J gene TRBJ1-2, with 7 bases matching TRBD1. This CDR3 is built from 13 residues. Trimming at V came to 5 bases and at J to 6 bases, leaving 6 bases not matched to a gene. Germline loops: CDR1 PRHDT, CDR2 FYEKMQ (reference sequence). The CDR3 sequence: CASSGQGGHGYTF. The CDR3 DNA sequence: TGTGCCAGCAGCGGTCAGGGGGGACATGGCTACACCTTC.

The CDR3: CASSPRLRQGATPSSYNEQFF. The CDR3 nucleotides are TGTGCCAGCTCACCCCGTCTTCGTCAGGGGGCCACCCCCAGCTCCTACAATGAGCAGTTCTTC. The chain uses TRBV18 and TRBJ2-1; 8 bases are shared with TRBD1. CDR1 is KGHSH and CDR2 is LQKENI in the germline V gene. Trimming cost V 3 bases and J 0 bases; bases outside gene matches: 19. CDR3 size: 21 residues.

The V and J genes are TRBV19 and TRBJ1-5, with 8 bases identical to TRBD1. This CDR3 spans 14 amino acids. J lost 11 bases, V lost 3 bases, and 9 bases had no gene match. CDR1 is LNHDA and CDR2 is SQIVND in the germline V gene (reference sequence). CDR3 nucleotides: TGTGCCAGTAGTATCGGGCAGGGGGCCTTCACCCAGCATTTT. Its protein product is CASSIGQGAFTQHF. Filled out from reference TRBV19 and TRBJ1-5, the complete variable domain reads DGGITQSPKYLFRKEGQNVTLSCEQNLNHDAMYWYRQDPGQGLRLIYYSQIVNDFQKGDIAEGYSVSREKKESFPLTVTSAQKNPTAFYLCASSIGQGAFTQHFGDGTRLSIL.

The chain joins TRBV27 to TRBJ2-1; the match to TRBD2 covers 11 bases. Looked up from germline, CDR1 is MNHEY and CDR2 is SMNVEV (reference sequence). The CDR3 spans 14 residues. The V gene end was trimmed by 3 bases and the J gene end by 7 bases; junction bases not matched to a gene: 2. The CDR3 spells CASSLLAGGNEQFF. The CDR3 nucleotides read TGTGCCAGCAGTTTGCTAGCGGGGGGTAATGAGCAGTTCTTC.

The chain joins TRBV6-1 to TRBJ2-7; D gene unclear. The CDR3 sequence is 13 residues long. Germline V CDR1 and CDR2: MNHNS, SASEGT. Trimming took 2 bases from V and 0 from J, leaving 5 bases between them. DNA for the CDR3: TGTGCCAGCAGTGAACTCGTCTCCTACGAGCAGTACTTC. Its protein is CASSELVSYEQYF.

The chain couples TRBV5-1 to TRBJ2-3; D is perhaps TRBD2 (5 bases). Deletions cut 3 bases from V and 6 bases from J, with 11 bases between. Germline V gives CDR1 SGHRS, CDR2 YFSETQ. This CDR3 spans 13 amino acids. This chain's CDR3 is CASSWTPTDTQYF. In nucleotides, the CDR3 is TGCGCCAGCAGCTGGACTCCCACCGATACGCAGTATTTT.

The chain carries TRBV2 and TRBJ1-5; D uncertain. This CDR3 is 16 amino acids long. CDR1 and CDR2 from the germline V gene are SNHLY and FYNNEI. Trimming cost V 8 bases and J 2 bases, with 19 bases left between them. The DNA for the CDR3 is TGTGCCAGCGGTGGGGAGGCGGGCTTGGGCAATCAGCCCCAGCATTTT. Translation: CASGGEAGLGNQPQHF.

The genes are TRBV6-1 and TRBJ1-5; D is possibly TRBD1 (5 bases). Trimming shortened V by 8 bases and J by 7 bases, and 15 bases separated the two germline ends. The CDR3 has 13 amino acids. Germline V lookup: CDR1 MNHNS, CDR2 SASEGT. Written as DNA, the CDR3 is TGTGCCAGCGGGGGAGGGGATCGGCAGCCCCAGCATTTT. Protein product: CASGGGDRQPQHF.

The chain employs TRBV19 and TRBJ1-2, with D possibly TRBD1 on 5 matching bases. There are 14 residues in the CDR3. V lost 7 bases and J lost 7, with 19 bases in between. Germline V gene data show CDR1 as LNHDA and CDR2 as SQIVND (reference sequence). The CDR3 nucleotides read TGTGCCAGTACCCTGGGCAGGGAATCTTCTGGCTACACCTTC. Its translation: CASTLGRESSGYTF.

The chain combines TRBV30 with TRBJ2-1, with 7 bases matching TRBD2. The trim removed 0 bases at V and 5 bases at J, leaving 4 bases unmatched. The germline gives CDR1 GTSNPN, CDR2 SVGIG (reference sequence). The CDR3 contains 14 residues. DNA for the CDR3: TGTGCCTGGAGTGTAACTAGCGCCGACAATGAGCAGTTCTTC. Translated, it gives CAWSVTSADNEQFF.

The chain employs TRBV29-1 and TRBJ1-1, with TRBD1 identical over 8 bases. The length of the CDR3 is 13 residues. With V trimmed by 7 bases and J by 3 bases, 7 bases remained unmatched. Germline-derived CDR1 and CDR2 are SQVTM and ANQGSEA. CDR3 nucleotides: TGCAGCGCCTGGACAGGGAGGGACACTGAAGCTTTCTTT. Protein: CSAWTGRDTEAFF.

V gene TRBV11-2 combines with J gene TRBJ1-1, with TRBD1 identical over 9 bases. Germline V gene sequence: CDR1 SGHAT, CDR2 FQNNGV. V lost 1 base and J lost 5; bases outside the gene matches: 5. The CDR3 extends over 15 amino acids. CDR3 amino acids: CASSLGDREGTEAFF. The CDR3 DNA is TGTGCCAGCAGCTTAGGGGACAGGGAGGGGACTGAAGCTTTCTTT.

The chain uses TRBV6-1 and TRBJ2-2, with TRBD2 identical over 9 bases. The germline gives CDR1 MNHNS, CDR2 SASEGT. The CDR3 contains 15 residues. Unmatched junction bases numbered 2, after V lost 5 bases and J lost 1 base. The CDR3 sequence: CASSPSGVNTGELFF. The CDR3 DNA follows: TGTGCCAGCAGTCCTAGCGGGGTGAACACCGGGGAGCTGTTTTTT.

The table lists this clone with a few counts. The chain uses TRBV5-1 and TRBJ2-1; 7 bases fit TRBD2. The V segment lost 2 bases and the J segment 2 bases; nucleotides outside the gene matches: 4. This CDR3 is 15 amino acids long. Per germline, CDR1 SGHRS and CDR2 YFSETQ. The CDR3 is CASSLPSGTYNEQFF. The CDR3 nucleotides read TGCGCCAGCAGCTTACCTAGCGGTACCTACAATGAGCAGTTCTTC.

The chain employs TRBV4-1 and TRBJ2-6; a possible D gene is TRBD2 (6 bases). This CDR3 contains 16 residues. V dropped 5 bases and J dropped 1 base, with 12 bases sitting between them. CDR1 is MGHRA and CDR2 is YSYEKL in the germline V gene. CDR3 sequence: CASSLEAGSGANVLTF. For the CDR3, the DNA is TGCGCCAGCAGCTTAGAAGCGGGTTCTGGGGCCAACGTCCTGACTTTC.

This clone was counted between two and nine times. V gene TRBV15 combines with J gene TRBJ1-6, with unresolved D. With 5 bases removed from V and 0 bases from J, the gap between germline ends came to 5 bases. The CDR3 length is 14 residues. Germline CDR1 and CDR2: LNHNV and YYDKDF (reference sequence). The CDR3 region is CATSPSSYNSPLHF. CDR3 coding DNA: TGTGCCACCAGCCCCAGCTCCTATAATTCACCCCTCCACTTT.

This chain links TRBV27 with TRBJ2-1; the match to TRBD2 covers 12 bases. Germline CDR1 and CDR2: MNHEY and SMNVEV (reference sequence). The CDR3 length is 16 residues. The V gene end was trimmed by 5 bases and the J gene end by 8 bases; junction bases not matched to a gene: 10. The CDR3 sequence: CASSTLAGGPLYEQFF. DNA of the CDR3: TGTGCCAGCAGTACCCTAGCGGGGGGGCCTTTGTATGAGCAGTTCTTC.

J is TRBJ2-5 and V is TRBV5-1; D is perhaps TRBD2 (6 bases). Germline V gives CDR1 SGHRS, CDR2 YFSETQ. The germline V and J ends were trimmed by 1 base and 1 base, with 17 bases remaining between them. The CDR3 loop spans 17 amino acids. CDR3 sequence (DNA): TGCGCCAGCAGCTTGTTGAGTATCGCGGGACTCCAAGAGACCCAGTACTTC. Its protein product is CASSLLSIAGLQETQYF.

The chain employs TRBV14 and TRBJ2-1, with D unclear. The CDR3 covers 13 residues. Deletions cut 1 base from V and 4 bases from J, with 5 bases between. Germline assignment: CDR1 SGHDN and CDR2 FVKESK. The CDR3 nucleotides are TGTGCCAGCAGCCAAGTGAGATACAATGAGCAGTTCTTC. Amino acid sequence: CASSQVRYNEQFF.

The chain has TRBV7-2 and TRBJ2-2; a weak D match, TRBD2 (6 bases). Germline CDR1 SGHTA, CDR2 FQGNSA. This CDR3 comprises 17 residues. V lost 4 bases, J lost 2 bases, and 17 bases lay in between. CDR3 in DNA: TGTGCCAGCAGCTCTGGAGGGGCAGCCCTTAACACCGGGGAGCTGTTTTTT. This encodes CASSSGGAALNTGELFF.

The CDR3 protein is CATSREVVQRTFYNEQFF. CDR3 sequence (DNA): TGTGCCACCAGCAGAGAAGTCGTCCAGCGGACCTTCTACAATGAGCAGTTCTTC. The V and J genes are TRBV15 and TRBJ2-1; possible D gene TRBD2, 5 bases. The CDR3 is made up of 18 amino acids. The V gene lost 0 bases and the J gene lost 3 bases, with 18 bases spanning the gap. Germline CDR1 and CDR2: LNHNV and YYDKDF (reference sequence). Full variable domain (missing parts from reference TRBV15 and TRBJ2-1): DAMVIQNPRYQVTQFGKPVTLSCSQTLNHNVMYWYQQKSSQAPKLLFHYYDKDFNNEADTPDNFQSRRPNTSFCFLDIRSPGLGDTAMYLCATSREVVQRTFYNEQFFGPGTRLTVL.

The rearrangement uses TRBV5-6 and TRBJ2-1, with 7 bases matching TRBD2. CDR1 and CDR2 (germline): SGHDT, YYEEEE. Trimming cost V 0 bases and J 2 bases; bases outside gene matches: 2. The CDR3 totals 15 residues. In DNA form, the CDR3 reads TGTGCCAGCAGCTTGGTGGGGGGGACCTACAATGAGCAGTTCTTC. It specifies CASSLVGGTYNEQFF. Supplemented by reference TRBV5-6 and TRBJ2-1, the full variable domain reads DAGVTQSPTHLIKTRGQQVTLRCSPKSGHDTVSWYQQALGQGPQFIFQYYEEEERQRGNFPDRFSGHQFPNYSSELNVNALLLGDSALYLCASSLVGGTYNEQFFGPGTRLTVL.